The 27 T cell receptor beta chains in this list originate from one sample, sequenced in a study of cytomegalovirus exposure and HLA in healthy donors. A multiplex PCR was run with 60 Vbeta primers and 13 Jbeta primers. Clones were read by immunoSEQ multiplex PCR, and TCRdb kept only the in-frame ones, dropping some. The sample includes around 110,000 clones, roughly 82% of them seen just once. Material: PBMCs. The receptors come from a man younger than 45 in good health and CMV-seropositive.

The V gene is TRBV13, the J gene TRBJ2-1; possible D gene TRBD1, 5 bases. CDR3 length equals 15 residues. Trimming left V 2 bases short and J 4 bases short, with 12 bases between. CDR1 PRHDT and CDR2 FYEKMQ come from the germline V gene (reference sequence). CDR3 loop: CASSLKGFGYNEQFF. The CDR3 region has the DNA TGTGCCAGCAGCTTAAAGGGGTTTGGGTACAATGAGCAGTTCTTC.

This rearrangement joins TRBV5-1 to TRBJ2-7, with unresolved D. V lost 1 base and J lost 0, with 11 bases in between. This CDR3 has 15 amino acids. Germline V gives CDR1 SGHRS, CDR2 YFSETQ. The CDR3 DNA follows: TGCGCCAGCAGCTTGAGAGGAGAACCCTCCTACGAGCAGTACTTC. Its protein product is CASSLRGEPSYEQYF.

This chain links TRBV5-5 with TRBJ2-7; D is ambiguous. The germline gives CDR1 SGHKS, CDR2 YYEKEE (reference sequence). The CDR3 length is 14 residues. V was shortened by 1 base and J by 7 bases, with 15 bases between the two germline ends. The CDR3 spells CASSLISTILEQYF. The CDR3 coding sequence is TGTGCCAGCAGCTTGATCTCCACCATTCTAGAGCAGTACTTC.

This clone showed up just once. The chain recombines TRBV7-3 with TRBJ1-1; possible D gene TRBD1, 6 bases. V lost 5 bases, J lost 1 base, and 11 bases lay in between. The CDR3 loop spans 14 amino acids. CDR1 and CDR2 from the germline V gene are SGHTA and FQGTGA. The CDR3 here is CASSTGGPNTEAFF. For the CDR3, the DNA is TGTGCCAGCAGCACCGGGGGGCCGAACACTGAAGCTTTCTTT.

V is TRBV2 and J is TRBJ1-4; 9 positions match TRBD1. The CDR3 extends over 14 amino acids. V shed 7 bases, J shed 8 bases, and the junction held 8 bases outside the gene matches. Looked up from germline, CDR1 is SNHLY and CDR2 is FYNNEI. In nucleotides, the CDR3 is TGTGCCAGCACCCCCGGGACAGGGCAGGAAAAACTGTTTTTT. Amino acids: CASTPGTGQEKLFF.

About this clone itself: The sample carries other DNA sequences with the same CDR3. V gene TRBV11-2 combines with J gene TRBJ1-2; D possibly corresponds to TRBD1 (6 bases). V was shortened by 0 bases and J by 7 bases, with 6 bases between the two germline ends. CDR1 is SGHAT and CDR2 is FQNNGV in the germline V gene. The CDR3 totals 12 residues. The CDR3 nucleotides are TGTGCCAGCAGCTTAGAGGGGGCTGGCTACACCTTC. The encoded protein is CASSLEGAGYTF.

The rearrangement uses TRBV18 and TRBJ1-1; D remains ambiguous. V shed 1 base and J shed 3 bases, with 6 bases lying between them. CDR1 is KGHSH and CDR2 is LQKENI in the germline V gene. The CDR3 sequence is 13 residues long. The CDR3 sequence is CASSPRGYTEAFF. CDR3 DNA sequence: TGTGCCAGCTCACCACGAGGATACACTGAAGCTTTCTTT.

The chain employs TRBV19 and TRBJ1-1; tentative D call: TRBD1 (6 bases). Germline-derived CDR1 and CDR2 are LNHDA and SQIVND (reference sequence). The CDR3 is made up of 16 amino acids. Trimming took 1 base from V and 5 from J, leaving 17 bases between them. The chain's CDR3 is CASSIARTEAATEAFF. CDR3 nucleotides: TGTGCCAGTAGTATAGCTAGGACAGAGGCGGCGACTGAAGCTTTCTTT.

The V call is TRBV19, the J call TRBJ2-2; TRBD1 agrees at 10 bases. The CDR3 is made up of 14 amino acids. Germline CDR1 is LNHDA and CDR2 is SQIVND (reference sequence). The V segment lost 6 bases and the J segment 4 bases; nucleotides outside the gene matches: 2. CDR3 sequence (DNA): TGTGCCAGTAGGGGACAGGGGTTCACCGGGGAGCTGTTTTTT. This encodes CASRGQGFTGELFF.

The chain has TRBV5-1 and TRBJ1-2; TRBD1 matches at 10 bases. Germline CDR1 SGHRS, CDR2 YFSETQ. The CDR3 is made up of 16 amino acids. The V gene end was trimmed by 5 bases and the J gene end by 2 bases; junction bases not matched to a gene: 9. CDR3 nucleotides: TGCGCCAGCAGGTTATTACCGGGACAGGGGAACTATGGCTACACCTTC. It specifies CASRLLPGQGNYGYTF.

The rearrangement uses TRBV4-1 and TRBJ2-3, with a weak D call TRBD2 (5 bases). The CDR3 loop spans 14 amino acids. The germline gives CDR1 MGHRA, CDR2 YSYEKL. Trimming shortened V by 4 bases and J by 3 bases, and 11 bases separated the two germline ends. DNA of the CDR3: TGCGCCAGCAGCCCCCGGGATACTACAGATACGCAGTATTTT. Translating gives CASSPRDTTDTQYF.

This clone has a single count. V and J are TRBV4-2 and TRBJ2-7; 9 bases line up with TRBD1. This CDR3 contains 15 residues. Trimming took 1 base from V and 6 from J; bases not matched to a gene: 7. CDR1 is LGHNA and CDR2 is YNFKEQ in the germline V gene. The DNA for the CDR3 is TGTGCCAGCAGCCAAGTTGGGACAGGGTTCCGCGAGCAGTACTTC. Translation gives CASSQVGTGFREQYF.

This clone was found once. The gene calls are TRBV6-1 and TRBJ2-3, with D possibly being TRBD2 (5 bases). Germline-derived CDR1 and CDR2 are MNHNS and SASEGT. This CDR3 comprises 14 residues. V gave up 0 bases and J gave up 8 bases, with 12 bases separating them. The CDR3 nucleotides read TGTGCCAGCAGTGAAGCAGAGCAACGGGGTACGCAGTATTTT. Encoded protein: CASSEAEQRGTQYF.

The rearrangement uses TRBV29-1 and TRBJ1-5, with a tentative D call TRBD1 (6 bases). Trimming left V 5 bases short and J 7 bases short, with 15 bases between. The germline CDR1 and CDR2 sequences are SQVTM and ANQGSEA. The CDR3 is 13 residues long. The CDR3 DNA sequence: TGCAGCGTTACCCAGGGGACGGGACAGCCCCAGCATTTT. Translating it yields CSVTQGTGQPQHF. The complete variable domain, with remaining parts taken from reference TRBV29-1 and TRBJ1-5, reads SAVISQKPSRDICQRGTSLTIQCQVDSQVTMMFWYRQQPGQSLTLIATANQGSEATYESGFVIDKFPISRPNLTFSTLTVSNMSPEDSSIYLCSVTQGTGQPQHFGDGTRLSIL.

The CDR3 loop reads CASSQGEVPLTLHF. In nucleotides, the CDR3 is TGCGCCAGCAGCCAAGGGGAGGTCCCCCTAACCCTCCACTTT. This sequence joins TRBV4-1 and TRBJ1-6; D call uncertain. The CDR3 length is 14 residues. Trimming left V 1 base short and J 14 bases short, with 15 bases between. The germline gives CDR1 MGHRA, CDR2 YSYEKL.

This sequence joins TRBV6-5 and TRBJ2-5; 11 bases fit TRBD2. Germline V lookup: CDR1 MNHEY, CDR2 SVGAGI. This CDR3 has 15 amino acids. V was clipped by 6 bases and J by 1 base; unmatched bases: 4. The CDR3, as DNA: TGTGCCAGCAGCTACGGACTAGCGGGCCAAGAGACCCAGTACTTC. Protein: CASSYGLAGQETQYF.

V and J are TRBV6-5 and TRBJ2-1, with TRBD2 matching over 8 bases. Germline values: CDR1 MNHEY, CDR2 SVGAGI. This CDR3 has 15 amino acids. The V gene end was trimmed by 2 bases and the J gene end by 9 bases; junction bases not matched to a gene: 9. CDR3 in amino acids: CASSYPGLGRGEQFF. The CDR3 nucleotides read TGTGCCAGCAGTTACCCGGGACTAGGGCGGGGTGAGCAGTTCTTC.

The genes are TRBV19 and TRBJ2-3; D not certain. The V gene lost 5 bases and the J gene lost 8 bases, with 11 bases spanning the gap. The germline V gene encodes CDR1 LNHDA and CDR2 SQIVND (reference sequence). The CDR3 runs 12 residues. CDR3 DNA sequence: TGTGCCAGTAGTCCCGCTTCAGGTACGCAGTATTTT. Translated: CASSPASGTQYF. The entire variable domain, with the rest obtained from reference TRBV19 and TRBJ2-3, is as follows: DGGITQSPKYLFRKEGQNVTLSCEQNLNHDAMYWYRQDPGQGLRLIYYSQIVNDFQKGDIAEGYSVSREKKESFPLTVTSAQKNPTAFYLCASSPASGTQYFGPGTRLTVL.

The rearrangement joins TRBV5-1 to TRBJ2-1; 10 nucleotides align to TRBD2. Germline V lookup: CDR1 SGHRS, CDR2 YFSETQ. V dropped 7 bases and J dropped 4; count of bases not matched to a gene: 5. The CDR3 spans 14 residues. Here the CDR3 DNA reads TGCGCCAGCGAGAGCGGGGGGGCGTACAATGAGCAGTTCTTC. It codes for CASESGGAYNEQFF.

CDR3 bases: TGTGCCAGCAGCCCGATGGCAGGGAGGCAAGAGACCCAGTACTTC. Its translation is CASSPMAGRQETQYF. The V and J genes are TRBV7-7 and TRBJ2-5, with D perhaps TRBD2 (6 bases). The CDR3 spans 15 residues. V lost 5 bases, J lost 2 bases, and 15 bases lay in between. Germline V lookup: CDR1 SSHAT, CDR2 FNYEAQ (reference sequence).

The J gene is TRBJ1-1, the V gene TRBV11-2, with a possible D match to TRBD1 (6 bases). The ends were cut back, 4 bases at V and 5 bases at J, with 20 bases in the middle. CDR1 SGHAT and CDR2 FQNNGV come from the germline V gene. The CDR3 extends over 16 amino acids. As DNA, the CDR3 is TGTGCCAGCAGCTCCTCACCGGTCGGGGGGCGAACTGAAGCTTTCTTT. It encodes CASSSSPVGGRTEAFF.

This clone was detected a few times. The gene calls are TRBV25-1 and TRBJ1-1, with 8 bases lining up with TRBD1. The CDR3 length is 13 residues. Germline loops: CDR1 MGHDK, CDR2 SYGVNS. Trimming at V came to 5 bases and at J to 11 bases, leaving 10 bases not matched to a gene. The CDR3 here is CASSNPGGLGAFF. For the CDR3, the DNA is TGTGCCAGCAGTAATCCAGGGGGCTTGGGGGCTTTCTTT.

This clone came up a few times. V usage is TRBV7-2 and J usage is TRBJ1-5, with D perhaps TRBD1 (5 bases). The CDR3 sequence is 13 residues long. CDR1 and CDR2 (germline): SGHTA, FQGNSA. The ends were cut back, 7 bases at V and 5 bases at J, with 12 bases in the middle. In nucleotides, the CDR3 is TGTGCCAGCACCCCTCTAGGGGATCAGCCCCAGCATTTT. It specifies CASTPLGDQPQHF.

The CDR3 region is CASITGTENTEAFF. CDR3 sequence (DNA): TGTGCCAGCATCACCGGGACAGAGAACACTGAAGCTTTCTTT. The chain is built from TRBV27 and TRBJ1-1; 7 bases line up with TRBD1. The CDR3 consists of 14 residues. Germline CDR1 reads MNHEY; CDR2 reads SMNVEV (reference sequence). With V trimmed by 7 bases and J by 1 base, 6 bases remained unmatched.

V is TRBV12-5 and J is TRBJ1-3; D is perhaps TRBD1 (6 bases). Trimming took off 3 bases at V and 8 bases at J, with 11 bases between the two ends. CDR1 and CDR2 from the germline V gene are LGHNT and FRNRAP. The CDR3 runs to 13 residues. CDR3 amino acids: CASGFTGSDTIYF. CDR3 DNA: TGTGCTAGTGGTTTTACAGGGAGTGACACCATATATTTT.

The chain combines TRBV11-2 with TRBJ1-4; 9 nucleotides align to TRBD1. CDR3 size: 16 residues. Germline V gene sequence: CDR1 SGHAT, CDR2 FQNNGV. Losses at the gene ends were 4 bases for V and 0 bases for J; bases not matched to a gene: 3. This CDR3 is CASSWDRATTNEKLFF. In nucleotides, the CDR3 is TGTGCCAGCAGCTGGGACAGGGCTACAACTAATGAAAAACTGTTTTTT. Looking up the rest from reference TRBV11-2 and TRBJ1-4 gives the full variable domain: EAGVAQSPRYKIIEKRQSVAFWCNPISGHATLYWYQQILGQGPKLLIQFQNNGVVDDSQLPKDRFSAERLKGVDSTLKIQPAKLEDSAVYLCASSWDRATTNEKLFFGSGTQLSVL.

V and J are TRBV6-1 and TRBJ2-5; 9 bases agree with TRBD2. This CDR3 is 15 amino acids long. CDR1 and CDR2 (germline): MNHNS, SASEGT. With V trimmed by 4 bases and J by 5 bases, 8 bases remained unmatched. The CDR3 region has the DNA TGTGCCAGCAGTGGACTAGCGGCTTCCTCGGAGACCCAGTACTTC. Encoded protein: CASSGLAASSETQYF.